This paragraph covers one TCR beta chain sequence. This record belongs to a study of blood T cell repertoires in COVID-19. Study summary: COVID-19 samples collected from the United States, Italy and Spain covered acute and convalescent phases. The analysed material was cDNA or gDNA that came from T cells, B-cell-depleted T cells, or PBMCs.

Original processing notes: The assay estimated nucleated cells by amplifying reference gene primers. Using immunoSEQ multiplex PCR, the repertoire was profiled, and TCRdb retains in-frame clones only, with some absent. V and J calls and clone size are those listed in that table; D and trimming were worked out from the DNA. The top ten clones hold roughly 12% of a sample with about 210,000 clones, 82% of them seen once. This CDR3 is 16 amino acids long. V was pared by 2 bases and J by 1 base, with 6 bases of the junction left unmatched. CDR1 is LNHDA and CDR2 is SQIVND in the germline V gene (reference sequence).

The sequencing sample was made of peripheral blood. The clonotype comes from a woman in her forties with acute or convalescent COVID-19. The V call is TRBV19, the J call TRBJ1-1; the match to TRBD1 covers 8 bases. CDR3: CASSISRQGPNTEAFF. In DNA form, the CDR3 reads TGTGCCAGTAGTATATCCCGACAGGGGCCGAACACTGAAGCTTTCTTT.